The sequence of this T cell receptor beta chain was determined in a study of control samples from healthy donors and cancer patients. The J segment lost 6 bases and the V segment lost 2 bases, leaving 12 bases of the junction unmatched. Germline V gene lookup returns CDR1 KGHSH and CDR2 LQKENI. CDR3 length: 16 residues. Assay used: immunoSEQ multiplex PCR; TCRdb lists only in-frame clones, some missing. The profile shows over 25,000 clones, roughly nine tenths of them singletons. This TCR derives from a female donor with melanoma. The chain links TRBV18 to TRBJ1-1; 7 bases are a match to TRBD1. Sequencing used formalin-fixed, paraffin-embedded tissue. The CDR3 DNA follows: TGTGCCAGCTCACCATACTTGGGACAGTTTGGAGCTGAAGCTTTCTTT. Translated: CASSPYLGQFGAEAFF.